Listed below are T cell receptor beta chains from one sample, sequenced in a study of blood T cell repertoires in COVID-19. Generated by immunoSEQ multiplex PCR, the TCRdb table keeps only in-frame clones and is missing some. The sample has about 210,000 clones, roughly four fifths seen once. Material: peripheral blood. These TCRs come from a woman in her fifties or sixties with active or convalescent COVID-19. Both conserved end residues are part of each CDR3. The order of the fields is clone size, D gene, J gene, V gene, CDR3 DNA, CDR3 protein. D genes are given only for firm matches. Clone size is given for some rows only: seen once, a few or many times, or a class if the clone is expanded.

. | TRBD2 | TRBJ2-1 | TRBV24-1 | TGTGCCACCAGTGATTTGCCCCCGACTAGCGGGGCCTACAATGAGCAGTTCTTC | CATSDLPPTSGAYNEQFF
. | TRBD1 | TRBJ1-1 | TRBV7-2 | TGTGCCAGCAGTTATACAGGGGTCTACACTGAAGCTTTCTTT | CASSYTGVYTEAFF
. | . | TRBJ2-5 | TRBV7-2 | TGTGCCAGCAGCTTAGATCGGGGAGAGACCCAGTACTTC | CASSLDRGETQYF
. | . | TRBJ2-5 | TRBV27 | TGTGCCAGCAGTTTGAGAAGAGAGACCCAGTACTTC | CASSLRRETQYF
. | . | TRBJ2-1 | TRBV5-1 | TGCGCCAGCAGCTTAGGCGGGTCCTCCTACAATGAGCAGTTCTTC | CASSLGGSSYNEQFF
. | . | TRBJ1-3 | TRBV19 | TGTGCCAGTAGTCCGCTGGGAGGGGAGATCTCTGGAAACACCATATATTTT | CASSPLGGEISGNTIYF
. | . | TRBJ2-2 | TRBV27 | TGTGCCAGCACTCAGGTGACGAACACCGGGGAGCTGTTTTTT | CASTQVTNTGELFF
. | TRBD2 | TRBJ2-1 | TRBV4-1 | TGCGCCAGCAGCCAAGATTTGATCCGGCTAGCGGGAGTCTACAATGAGCAGTTCTTC | CASSQDLIRLAGVYNEQFF
. | TRBD1 | TRBJ2-1 | TRBV2 | TGTGCCAGCAAAGCGGGACAGGGCGCCCCCCGGAGCTCCTACAATGAGCAGTTCTTC | CASKAGQGAPRSSYNEQFF
. | . | TRBJ1-4 | TRBV6-5 | TGTGCCAGCAGTCCTAGGCCCTCGGTACGCGAAAAACTGTTTTTT | CASSPRPSVREKLFF
. | . | TRBJ1-4 | TRBV28 | TGTGCCAGCAGGAGACCGGGTGGGGGCGAAAAACTGTTTTTT | CASRRPGGGEKLFF
. | TRBD1 | TRBJ1-5 | TRBV5-1 | TGCGCCAGCAGCCTGGGGACAGGGTCCGGAGTTGGGAGCAATCAGCCCCAGCATTTT | CASSLGTGSGVGSNQPQHF
. | . | TRBJ1-2 | TRBV4-2 | TGTGCCAGCAGCCAAGTTGGCGAGGAAGGCTACACCTTC | CASSQVGEEGYTF
. | TRBD1 | TRBJ1-2 | TRBV5-1 | TGCGCCAGCAGCGAAGGGACAGGGGTGGGCGGCTACACCTTC | CASSEGTGVGGYTF
few | TRBD1 | TRBJ1-2 | TRBV6-6 | TGTGCCAGCAGTTTAATGGGGACAGGGGACGGCTACACCTTC | CASSLMGTGDGYTF
. | TRBD2 | TRBJ2-3 | TRBV28 | TGTGCCAGCACAGCTAGCGGGACTAGCACAGATACGCAGTATTTT | CASTASGTSTDTQYF
. | . | TRBJ2-3 | TRBV11-2 | TGTGCCAGCAGCTTACAGAGCCCGGGACATCCTAGCACAGATACGCAGTATTTT | CASSLQSPGHPSTDTQYF
. | . | TRBJ1-5 | TRBV6-1 | TGTGCCAGCAGTGAACCCATTTTCAGAGGAGATCAGCCCCAGCATTTT | CASSEPIFRGDQPQHF
. | TRBD2 | TRBJ2-3 | TRBV6-6 | TGTGCCAGCAGGGGGACTAGCGGAAGCACAGATACGCAGTATTTT | CASRGTSGSTDTQYF
. | . | TRBJ1-2 | TRBV28 | TGTGCCAGCCAGACAGCAGAGCCTAACTATGGCTACACCTTC | CASQTAEPNYGYTF
. | . | TRBJ1-5 | TRBV2 | TGTGCCAGCAGTTATCAGGCGCTTAGCAATCAGCCCCAGCATTTT | CASSYQALSNQPQHF
. | . | TRBJ1-1 | TRBV5-1 | TGCGCCAGCAGCCTGGGGGGGCAGGACACTGAAGCTTTCTTT | CASSLGGQDTEAFF
once | TRBD2 | TRBJ2-4 | TRBV15 | TGTGCCACCAGCAGGAGGCGGGGGGGACCAAGTGGAAACATTCAGTACTTC | CATSRRRGGPSGNIQYF
. | . | TRBJ1-4 | TRBV5-1 | TGCGCCAGCAGCTTGGATACAGGGATCAATGAAAAACTGTTTTTT | CASSLDTGINEKLFF
. | . | TRBJ2-5 | TRBV16 | TGTGCCAGCAGCCAATCTGTAGCGCAGCCGGTCGGGACCCAGTACTTC | CASSQSVAQPVGTQYF
. | . | TRBJ2-3 | TRBV7-6 | TGTGCCAGCAGCCCACTGGCGGGAAAGGGCACAGATACGCAGTATTTT | CASSPLAGKGTDTQYF
few | . | TRBJ1-1 | TRBV29-1 | TGCAGCGTTGGAGGGCAGAGAGAAGCTTTCTTT | CSVGGQREAFF
. | . | TRBJ2-1 | TRBV14 | TGTGCCAGCAGCTATGCTATTAGCGGTACCCCCACCAATGAGCAGTTCTTC | CASSYAISGTPTNEQFF
. | TRBD1 | TRBJ1-1 | TRBV2 | TGTGCCAGCAGTGGACGACAGGGTAGTACTGAAGCTTTCTTT | CASSGRQGSTEAFF
. | TRBD1 | TRBJ1-2 | TRBV19 | TGTGCCAGTAGTATTCCGGGACAGACTCCCTATGGCTACACCTTC | CASSIPGQTPYGYTF
. | . | TRBJ1-3 | TRBV6-6 | TGTGCCAGCAGTCCCGAGGGCTCTGGAAACACCATATATTTT | CASSPEGSGNTIYF
. | TRBD1 | TRBJ2-7 | TRBV5-1 | TGCGCCAGCAGCTTACAGGGGGCCGACTCCTACGAGCAGTACTTC | CASSLQGADSYEQYF
. | . | TRBJ1-1 | TRBV19 | TGTGCCAGTAGTATAGAAATCAGCACTGAAGCTTTCTTT | CASSIEISTEAFF
. | . | TRBJ2-1 | TRBV14 | TGTGCCAGCAGCCTGCGGGACAGCTACAATGAGCAGTTCTTC | CASSLRDSYNEQFF
. | . | TRBJ1-2 | TRBV5-4 | TGTGCCAGCCGGGGTAACGGCTACACCTTC | CASRGNGYTF
. | . | TRBJ2-1 | TRBV5-1 | TGCGCCAGCAGCCGGGTGTCTGGGGGCCTCTCCTACAATGAGCAGTTCTTC | CASSRVSGGLSYNEQFF
. | TRBD1 | TRBJ2-7 | TRBV5-1 | TGCGCCAGCAGCCTCCGGGACAGAGCCTCCTACGAGCAGTACTTC | CASSLRDRASYEQYF
. | TRBD1 | TRBJ2-2 | TRBV15 | TGTGCCACCAGCGGACCCGGGGACAGGGGGGCCGGGGAGCTGTTTTTT | CATSGPGDRGAGELFF
. | TRBD2 | TRBJ2-7 | TRBV28 | TGTGCCAGCAAGACTAGCGGGAGTAATCAAGCCGAGCAGTACTTC | CASKTSGSNQAEQYF
. | TRBD1 | TRBJ1-1 | TRBV5-1 | TGCGCCAGCAGCCCGGGACAGGGAAACTCATACACTGAAGCTTTCTTT | CASSPGQGNSYTEAFF
. | . | TRBJ2-4 | TRBV10-2 | TGCGCCAGCAGTGTTGTCCCCGCGGGTAGCATTCAGTACTTC | CASSVVPAGSIQYF
. | TRBD1 | TRBJ1-2 | TRBV24-1 | TGTGCCACCAGTGATTCCCGGGACAGGGACGGCTATGGCTACACCTTC | CATSDSRDRDGYGYTF
. | TRBD2 | TRBJ2-3 | TRBV2 | TGTGCCAGCACCCACCGCCCGGCGGGAGGGGGAGCAGATACGCAGTATTTT | CASTHRPAGGGADTQYF
. | . | TRBJ1-1 | TRBV6-5 | TGTGCCACCTCGAGGGCCGCCACTGAAGCTTTCTTT | CATSRAATEAFF
. | TRBD1 | TRBJ2-1 | TRBV11-3 | TGTGCCAGCGGCAGACAGGGGGATGAGCAGTTCTTC | CASGRQGDEQFF